The 6 T cell receptor beta chains given below trace back to one sample, sequenced in a study of CD8 T cells in ankylosing spondylitis (TCRdb year 2017). The library was prepared using 5' RACE. The sequencer was an Illumina HiSeq 2500. In-frame beta chains were kept once TCRdb had trimmed the public reads at Q25 with fastp and called clones with MiXCR. Rows with a matching CDR3 protein are joined into one entry that keeps the most common DNA and genes. The sample profile shows some 220,000 distinct CDR3 sequences; more than 9% of them were found once. The ten largest clonotypes hold about 3% of the sample. Sequenced material: blood, either unsorted or a sorted T cell fraction (not recorded which). Receptors were obtained from a male donor with ankylosing spondylitis or in good health (not recorded which).

The V and J genes are TRBV2 and TRBJ2-7; maybe TRBD1 (5 bases). The CDR3 contains 13 residues. Trimming took 8 bases from V and 0 from J, leaving 11 bases between them. The germline V gene encodes CDR1 SNHLY and CDR2 FYNNEI. The chain's CDR3 is CASGARSSYEQYF. The CDR3 DNA is TGTGCCAGCGGGGCCCGGAGCTCCTACGAGCAGTACTTC.

The table lists this clonotype with many counts. V gene TRBV4-1 combines with J gene TRBJ2-3, with TRBD2 matching over 11 bases. Losses at the gene ends were 3 bases for V and 2 bases for J; bases not matched to a gene: 7. CDR3 size: 17 residues. Germline V gives CDR1 MGHRA, CDR2 YSYEKL. Here the CDR3 reads CASSQQTSGGATDTQYF. The CDR3 DNA sequence: TGCGCCAGCAGCCAGCAAACTAGCGGGGGTGCCACAGATACGCAGTATTTT.

This clonotype was seen at least ten times. The chain combines TRBV12-3 or TRBV12-4 with TRBJ2-6; 8 positions match TRBD2. Unmatched junction bases numbered 9, after V lost 6 bases and J lost 2 bases. The CDR3 runs 17 residues. CDR3 in DNA: TGTGCCAGCAGGGAGGCGGGGGGCGCGGCTGGGGCCAACGTCCTGACTTTC. Translated: CASREAGGAAGANVLTF.

This clonotype was seen ten or more times. This chain joins TRBV20-1 and TRBJ1-6, with 8 bases matching TRBD1. The trim removed 5 bases at V and 9 bases at J, leaving 12 bases unmatched. Looked up from germline, CDR1 is DFQATT and CDR2 is SNEGSKA (reference sequence). This CDR3 contains 15 residues. The CDR3 here is CSALPDRALVSPLHF. The CDR3 bases are TGCAGTGCTCTCCCGGACAGGGCGCTAGTTTCACCCCTCCACTTT.

This clonotype was observed at least ten times. The rearrangement joins TRBV20-1 to TRBJ2-5, with 8 bases identical to TRBD2. J lost 1 base, V lost 0 bases, and 13 bases had no gene match. The germline V gene has CDR1 DFQATT and CDR2 SNEGSKA (reference sequence). The CDR3 is 18 residues long. The CDR3 coding sequence is TGCAGTGCTAGAGATCGGGGGGGGGGAGATCTTTCCCAAGAGACCCAGTACTTC. Translated, it gives CSARDRGGGDLSQETQYF.

This clonotype has a handful of counts. The chain joins TRBV7-8 to TRBJ2-1, with TRBD1 matching over 7 bases. Germline CDR1 SGHVS, CDR2 FQNEAQ. There are 15 residues in the CDR3. Germline trimming cut 3 bases from V and 6 bases from J; bases unmatched to any gene: 8. The CDR3 DNA follows: TGTGCCAGCAGCTTTAGCAGGGGGTCTTTCAATGAGCAGTTCTTC. It translates to CASSFSRGSFNEQFF. The variable domain in full, with the rest retrieved from reference TRBV7-8 and TRBJ2-1, is GAGVSQSPRYKVAKRGQDVALRCDPISGHVSLFWYQQALGQGPEFLTYFQNEAQLDKSGLPSDRFFAERPEGSVSTLKIQRTQQEDSAVYLCASSFSRGSFNEQFFGPGTRLTVL.